Below, one TCR beta chain is given with its context. Antigen unknown. This record belongs to a study of T cell responses to AZD1222 COVID-19 vaccine. Study conclusions and caveats: Clonal diversity was possibly underestimated; the donors were predominantly white British and more often female. Seropositive status at baseline applied to only five or six AZD1222 recipients. Along spike, vaccine-associated CD4 TCRs were found throughout, with dominance at 160-218 and 743-854.

Investigators merged groups given second doses at roughly 4 or roughly 12 weeks. TCRdb keeps only in-frame clones here, not all; method: immunoSEQ multiplex PCR. The sample has tens of thousands of clones; around 83% are singletons. This sequence originates from an adult who received the AZD1222 COVID-19 vaccine. The sequenced sample was peripheral blood, obtained 28 days after the second AZD1222 dose.

The CDR3 coding sequence is TGTGCCACCAGTGATTCGGGGAGGCCGACTCATCAGCCCCAGCATTTT. Protein sequence: CATSDSGRPTHQPQHF. V usage is TRBV24-1 and J usage is TRBJ1-5; D call uncertain. This CDR3 has 16 residues. Trimming left V 2 bases short and J 5 bases short, with 15 bases between. The germline V gene has CDR1 KGHDR and CDR2 SFDVKD.